Listed below are T cell receptor beta chains from one sample, sequenced in a study of blood T cell repertoires in COVID-19. Some clones are missing from TCRdb's copy, which holds only in-frame ones; the method was immunoSEQ multiplex PCR. The sample lists under 250,000 clones, approximately 85% seen once, with approximately 6% in the top ten. The sample taken for sequencing was peripheral blood. These receptors were obtained from a woman over 75 with COVID-19, enrolled during active disease. Each CDR3 is given with its conserved first and last residue. Fields, in order: J gene, D gene, V gene, CDR3 DNA, CDR3 protein. The D gene is left open where the match is weak.

J: TRBJ2-1; D: NA; V: TRBV10-3; DNA: TGTGCCATCAGTGAGGACAGCCATAATGAGCAGTTCTTC; CDR3: CAISEDSHNEQFF
J: TRBJ1-2; D: NA; V: TRBV19; DNA: TGTGCCAGTACCTCAGTCCAGGGCTATGGCTACACCTTC; CDR3: CASTSVQGYGYTF
J: TRBJ1-4; D: TRBD1; V: TRBV7-9; DNA: TGTGCCAGCAGCTTAGTCCCACAGGGGCCGCGCCTGAGTTTT; CDR3: CASSLVPQGPRLSF
J: TRBJ1-2; D: TRBD1; V: TRBV6-2/TRBV6-3; DNA: TGTGCCAGCAGCCAGGGGGTAGGCTACACCTTC; CDR3: CASSQGVGYTF
J: TRBJ2-3; D: NA; V: TRBV11-3; DNA: TGTGCCAGTAGTGGGGAGGGGACAAACACAGATACGCAGTATTTT; CDR3: CASSGEGTNTDTQYF
J: TRBJ1-1; D: NA; V: TRBV2; DNA: TGTGCCAGCAGGCCGGATATGGGGCGCGTTGGCGAAGCTTTCTTT; CDR3: CASRPDMGRVGEAFF
J: TRBJ2-2; D: NA; V: TRBV6-5; DNA: TGTGCCTATAGGGGCCCAAAGCTCACCGGGGAGCTGTTTTTT; CDR3: CAYRGPKLTGELFF
J: TRBJ1-4; D: NA; V: TRBV10-3; DNA: TGTGCCATCAGTGACAGTGTGGGGGGAACTAATGAAAAACTGTTTTTT; CDR3: CAISDSVGGTNEKLFF
J: TRBJ2-1; D: NA; V: TRBV20-1; DNA: TGCAGTGCTCAACGGGGGAATGAGCAGTTCTTC; CDR3: CSAQRGNEQFF
J: TRBJ1-4; D: NA; V: TRBV7-9; DNA: TGTGCCAGCAGCCCGATGACAGGCCTTAATGAAAAACTGTTTTTT; CDR3: CASSPMTGLNEKLFF